This T cell receptor beta chain was captured in a study of blood T cell repertoires in COVID-19. Study-wide context: Sites across the United States, Italy and Spain contributed samples from acute and convalescent COVID-19. The analysed material was cDNA or gDNA that came from T cells, B-cell-depleted T cells, or PBMCs.

The CDR3 has 17 amino acids. V lost 1 base and J lost 0, with 15 bases in between. Germline CDR1 is SGHVS and CDR2 is FQNEAQ. In the original workflow: The assay estimated nucleated cells by amplifying reference gene primers. Libraries were prepared by immunoSEQ multiplex PCR; TCRdb keeps only in-frame clonotypes and omits some of them. For V, J and clone size, that table is used; D and trimming come from the DNA. The data contain hundreds of thousands of clones, 86% of them seen just once; the ten biggest clones take up under 1.5%. This clone has just one count. The sequence came from a woman between 25 and 40 years old with active or convalescent COVID-19. The sample taken for sequencing was peripheral blood. This chain joins TRBV7-8 and TRBJ1-1; D not resolved. The CDR3 DNA sequence: TGTGCCAGCAGCTTAGGAAGGACTGGAAGAATGAACACTGAAGCTTTCTTT. It codes for CASSLGRTGRMNTEAFF. The full variable domain, rest sourced from reference TRBV7-8 and TRBJ1-1, is GAGVSQSPRYKVAKRGQDVALRCDPISGHVSLFWYQQALGQGPEFLTYFQNEAQLDKSGLPSDRFFAERPEGSVSTLKIQRTQQEDSAVYLCASSLGRTGRMNTEAFFGQGTRLTVV.